Sequencing of this TCR beta chain was carried out in a study of T cell responses to AZD1222 COVID-19 vaccine. The study, taken as a whole, reports: Among those given AZD1222, only 6 or 7 were seropositive at baseline.

In the case of this clone: Its specificity is not known.

The repertoire was sequenced with immunoSEQ multiplex PCR; TCRdb's copy has only in-frame clones and lacks some. Here the sample spans roughly 120,000 clones, approximately 88% being singletons. The germline V gene encodes CDR1 SGDLS and CDR2 YYNGEE. CDR3 length: 15 amino acids. V shed 0 bases, J shed 4 bases, and the junction held 5 bases outside the gene matches. This clonotype was obtained from an adult in good health. This rearrangement joins TRBV9 to TRBJ1-2; TRBD1 matches 8 bases. This sample comprised peripheral blood, obtained on day 0 of AZD1222 vaccination. The CDR3 loop is CASSVGGTGGYGYTF. CDR3 sequence (DNA): TGTGCCAGCAGCGTAGGCGGAACAGGGGGCTATGGCTACACCTTC.